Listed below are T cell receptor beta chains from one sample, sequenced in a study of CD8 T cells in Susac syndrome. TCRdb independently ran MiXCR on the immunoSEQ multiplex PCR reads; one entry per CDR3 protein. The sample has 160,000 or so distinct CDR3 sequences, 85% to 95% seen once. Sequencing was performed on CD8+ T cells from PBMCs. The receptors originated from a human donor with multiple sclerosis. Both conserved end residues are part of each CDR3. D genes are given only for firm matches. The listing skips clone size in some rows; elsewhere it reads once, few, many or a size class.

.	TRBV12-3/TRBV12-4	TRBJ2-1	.	TGTGCCAGCAGTGATACAGGATACAATGAGCAGTTCTTC	CASSDTGYNEQFF
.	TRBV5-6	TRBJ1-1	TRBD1	TGTGCCAGCAGCAGCGCCTTGACAGGGGCTGAAGCTTTCTTT	CASSSALTGAEAFF
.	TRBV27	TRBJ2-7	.	TGTGCCAGCAGTTTGGGGGACGGCTCCTACGAGCAGTACTTC	CASSLGDGSYEQYF
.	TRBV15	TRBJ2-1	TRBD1	TGTGCCACCAGCAGAGGACAGGGCATAAATGAGCAGCTCTTC	CATSRGQGINEQLF
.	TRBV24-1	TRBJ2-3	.	TGTGCCACCAGTGACCCCGACAGAGCAGATACGCAGTATTTT	CATSDPDRADTQYF
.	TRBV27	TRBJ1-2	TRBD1	TGTGCCAGCTGGACAGGCGTGGGCTACACCTTC	CASWTGVGYTF
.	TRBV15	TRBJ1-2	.	TGTGCCACCAGCAGAGAGAACGGCCGAGGGGATGGCTACACCTTC	CATSRENGRGDGYTF
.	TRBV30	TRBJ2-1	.	TGTGCCTGGAAGCATGAGCAGTTCTTC	CAWKHEQFF
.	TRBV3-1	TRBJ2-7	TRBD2	TGTGCCAGCAGCCAGGGGACTAGCGGGATCTACGAGCAGTACTTC	CASSQGTSGIYEQYF
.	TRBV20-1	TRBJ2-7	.	TGCAGTGCTCACTTTTCACACGGTTCCTACGAGCAGTACTTC	CSAHFSHGSYEQYF
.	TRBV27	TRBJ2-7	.	TGTGCCAGCAGTGATACGGACCGCCCGCCGGGGGAGCAGTACTTC	CASSDTDRPPGEQYF
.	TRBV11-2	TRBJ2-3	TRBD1	TGTGCCAGCAGCCCATGGGACAGGGATTACACAGATACGCAGTATTTT	CASSPWDRDYTDTQYF
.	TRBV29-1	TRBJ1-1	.	TGCAGCGTCTTCACAGCAGGGAACACTGAAGCTTTCTTT	CSVFTAGNTEAFF
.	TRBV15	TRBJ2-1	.	TGTGCCACCAGAGACGCCGTCCACTTGAGTCTAGGCTCCTACAATGAGCAGTTCTTC	CATRDAVHLSLGSYNEQFF
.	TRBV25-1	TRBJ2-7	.	TGTGCCAGCAGTTCCGGGACGGAATCCTACGAGCAGTACTTC	CASSSGTESYEQYF
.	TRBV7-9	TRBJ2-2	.	TGTGCCGTACAAGGCGGCACCGGGGAGCTGTTTTTT	CAVQGGTGELFF
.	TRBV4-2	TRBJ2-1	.	TGTGCCAGCAGCCACCCAGAAGGGGTAGGGCAGTTCTTC	CASSHPEGVGQFF
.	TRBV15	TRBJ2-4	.	TGTGCCACCAGCAGTTCCTCGGACAGCATAGCCAAAAACATTCAGTACTTC	CATSSSSDSIAKNIQYF
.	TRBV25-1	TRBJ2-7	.	TGTGCCAGCAGTGAGGGGAACCTCCGCGAGCAGTACTTC	CASSEGNLREQYF
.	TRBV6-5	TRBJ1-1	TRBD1	TGTGCCAGCAGTTATTTAGGACAGGGCACTGAAGCTTTCTTT	CASSYLGQGTEAFF
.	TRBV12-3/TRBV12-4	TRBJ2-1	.	TGTGCCAGCAGTCCGTCCACCAGACAGTTCTTC	CASSPSTRQFF
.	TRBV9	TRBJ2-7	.	TGTGCCAGCAGTGGTTCGGGGGCACCCTACGAGCAGTACTTC	CASSGSGAPYEQYF
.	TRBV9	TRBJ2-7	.	TGTGCCAGCAGCGGTCGGGACACATTCTACGAGCAGTACTTC	CASSGRDTFYEQYF
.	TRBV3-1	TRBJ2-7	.	TGTGCCAGCAGCCCGTCCACGGGGAGTGGGTACGAGCAGTACTTC	CASSPSTGSGYEQYF
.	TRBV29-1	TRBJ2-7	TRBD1	TGCAGCGTTGGACAGGGTACCGAGCAGTACTTC	CSVGQGTEQYF
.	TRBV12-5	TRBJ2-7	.	TGTGCTAGTGCGATAGGCTCCTACGAGCAGTACTTC	CASAIGSYEQYF
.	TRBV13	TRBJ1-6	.	TGTGCCAGCAGCTTAGCTCCAGGGAGCTCCTATAATTCACCCCTCCACTTT	CASSLAPGSSYNSPLHF
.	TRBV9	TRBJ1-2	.	TGTGCCAGCAGCCCGGACGGATTACTCTATGGCTACACCTTC	CASSPDGLLYGYTF
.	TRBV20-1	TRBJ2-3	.	TGCAGTGCTGCTGGAGGGGATACGCAGTATTTT	CSAAGGDTQYF
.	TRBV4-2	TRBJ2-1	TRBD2	TGTGCCAGCAGCGGGACTAGCGGCCTCTCCTACAATGAGCAGTTCTTC	CASSGTSGLSYNEQFF
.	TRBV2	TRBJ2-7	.	TGTGCCAGCAGTGGCCCAGGGGTTGCCCACGAGCAGTACTTC	CASSGPGVAHEQYF
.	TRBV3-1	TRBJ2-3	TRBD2	TGTGCCAGCAGCCTAACAGCGGGGAGAACGCAGTATTTT	CASSLTAGRTQYF
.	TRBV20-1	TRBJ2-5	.	TGCAGTGCTAGAGACGGGGGCCGTTTTCTTCAGACCCAGTACTTC	CSARDGGRFLQTQYF
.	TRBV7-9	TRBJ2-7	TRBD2	TGTGCCAGCAGCCCAACCCGGGGGGGTAACGAGCAGTACTTC	CASSPTRGGNEQYF
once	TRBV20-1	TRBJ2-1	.	TGCAGTGCTACGGCGGAGCAGTTCTTC	CSATAEQFF
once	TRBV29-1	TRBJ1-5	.	TGCAGCGTTGAATACGGTAGCAATCAGCCCCAGCATTTT	CSVEYGSNQPQHF
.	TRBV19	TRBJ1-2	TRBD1	TGTGCCCTCACCCCTCTACCGGGACAGATTCCCTCATCGTATGGCTACACCTTC	CALTPLPGQIPSSYGYTF
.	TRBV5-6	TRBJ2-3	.	TGTGCCAGCAGCGGCGGGACCACTATGAGGCAGTATTTT	CASSGGTTMRQYF
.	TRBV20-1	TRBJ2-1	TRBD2	TGCAGTGCTAGACCGGGGCTAGCGGGCCTCACCCCCGCCAATGAGCAGTTCTTC	CSARPGLAGLTPANEQFF
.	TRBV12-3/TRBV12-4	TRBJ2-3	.	TGTGCCAGCAGTTCCAACCTAGGGGATACGCAGTATTTT	CASSSNLGDTQYF
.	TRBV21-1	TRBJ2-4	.	TGTGCCAGCAGCAAAGTATCTGGAGAAGAAGCCAAAAACATTCAGTACTTC	CASSKVSGEEAKNIQYF
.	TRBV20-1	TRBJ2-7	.	TGCAGTGCTAGAGACCCGGACATACGAAACGAGCAGTACTTC	CSARDPDIRNEQYF
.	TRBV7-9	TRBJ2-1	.	TGTGCCAGCAGCTCCCGGGACACAAACAATGAGCAGTTCTTC	CASSSRDTNNEQFF
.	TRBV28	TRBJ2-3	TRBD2	TGTGCCAGCAGTCCATCAGCGGGAGTTGGACCCGATACGCAGTATTTT	CASSPSAGVGPDTQYF
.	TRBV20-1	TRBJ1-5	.	TGCAGTGCTAGGGTCGCAGACAATCAGCCCCAGCATTTT	CSARVADNQPQHF
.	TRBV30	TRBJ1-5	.	TGTGCCTGGAGTGATGGGGTAGGGGGACAGCCCCAGCATTTT	CAWSDGVGGQPQHF
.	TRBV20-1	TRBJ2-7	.	TGCAGTGCTAGGGCTCTAGTAGGCGAGCAGTACTTC	CSARALVGEQYF
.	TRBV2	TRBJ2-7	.	TGTGCCAGCAACAGGGACTACTACGAGCAGTACTTC	CASNRDYYEQYF
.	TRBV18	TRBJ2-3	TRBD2	TGTGCCAGCTCACCACAGGAACTAGCGGGGATCACAGATACGCAGTATTTT	CASSPQELAGITDTQYF
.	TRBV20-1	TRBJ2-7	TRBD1	TGCAGTGCATCCAAATCCGGGACAGGGCCCCACGAGCAGTACTTC	CSASKSGTGPHEQYF
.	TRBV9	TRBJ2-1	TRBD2	TGTGCCAGCAGCGTAGTGGTTAGCGGGAGGTTCAATGAGCAGTTCTTC	CASSVVVSGRFNEQFF
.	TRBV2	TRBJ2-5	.	TGTGCCAGCATGGATGAAGAGACCCAGTACTTC	CASMDEETQYF